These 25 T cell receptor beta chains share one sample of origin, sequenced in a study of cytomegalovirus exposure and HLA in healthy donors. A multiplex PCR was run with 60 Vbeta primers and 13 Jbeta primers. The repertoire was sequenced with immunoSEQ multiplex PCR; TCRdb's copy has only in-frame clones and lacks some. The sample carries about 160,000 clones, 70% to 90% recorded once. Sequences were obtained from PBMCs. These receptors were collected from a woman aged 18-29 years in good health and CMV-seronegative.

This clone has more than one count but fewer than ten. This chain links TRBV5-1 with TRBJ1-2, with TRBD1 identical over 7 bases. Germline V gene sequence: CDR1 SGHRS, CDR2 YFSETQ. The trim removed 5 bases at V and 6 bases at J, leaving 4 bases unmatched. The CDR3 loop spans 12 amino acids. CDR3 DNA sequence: TGCGCCAGCAGTTGGGACAGCGATGGCTACACCTTC. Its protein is CASSWDSDGYTF.

The CDR3 protein is CASSLGSQGGNSPLHF. The CDR3 bases are TGTGCCAGCAGCTTGGGCTCTCAAGGGGGTAATTCACCCCTCCACTTT. The chain recombines TRBV5-4 with TRBJ1-6, with D possibly TRBD1 on 6 matching bases. This CDR3 has 16 residues. Germline CDR1 is SGHNT and CDR2 is YYREEE (reference sequence). V was shortened by 0 bases and J by 6 bases, with 13 bases between the two germline ends.

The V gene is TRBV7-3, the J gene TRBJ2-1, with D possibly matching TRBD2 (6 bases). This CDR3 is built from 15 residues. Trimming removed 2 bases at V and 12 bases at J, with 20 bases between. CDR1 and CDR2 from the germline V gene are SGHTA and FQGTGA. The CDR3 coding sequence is TGTGCCAGCAGCTTAGTCCCGGGAGTGGGCGGACGGCAGTTCTTC. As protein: CASSLVPGVGGRQFF.

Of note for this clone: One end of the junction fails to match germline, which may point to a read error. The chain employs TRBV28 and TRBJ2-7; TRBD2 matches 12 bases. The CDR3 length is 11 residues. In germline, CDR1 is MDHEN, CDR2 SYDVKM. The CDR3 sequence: CASSRLAGVVF. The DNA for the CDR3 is TGTGCCAGCAGTCGACTAGCGGGAGTCGTGTTC.

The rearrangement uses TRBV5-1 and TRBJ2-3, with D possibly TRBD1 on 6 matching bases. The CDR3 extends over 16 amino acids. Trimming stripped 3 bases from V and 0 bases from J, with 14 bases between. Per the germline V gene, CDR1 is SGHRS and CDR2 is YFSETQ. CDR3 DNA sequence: TGCGCCAGCAGCTCGCGTGGGGGCGGAAGCACAGATACGCAGTATTTT. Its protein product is CASSSRGGGSTDTQYF.

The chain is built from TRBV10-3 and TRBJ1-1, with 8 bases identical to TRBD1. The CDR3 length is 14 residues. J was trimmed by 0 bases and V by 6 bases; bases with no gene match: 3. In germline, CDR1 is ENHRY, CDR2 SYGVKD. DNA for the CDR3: TGTGCCATCAGATCCAGGGGGCTGAACACTGAAGCTTTCTTT. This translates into CAIRSRGLNTEAFF.

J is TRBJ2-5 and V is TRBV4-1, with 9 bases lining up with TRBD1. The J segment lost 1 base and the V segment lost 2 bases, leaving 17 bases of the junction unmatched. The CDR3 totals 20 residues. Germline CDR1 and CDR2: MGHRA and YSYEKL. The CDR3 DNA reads TGCGCCAGCAGCCAAACCCCGGGGCCTGGGACAGGGAAGTCCCAAGAGACCCAGTACTTC. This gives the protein CASSQTPGPGTGKSQETQYF.

The CDR3 reads CASSQDHRYKRVNEQFF. The DNA for the CDR3 is TGCGCCAGCAGCCAAGATCATAGGTATAAGAGGGTAAATGAGCAGTTCTTC. The chain has TRBV4-1 and TRBJ2-1, with D possibly TRBD2 on 5 matching bases. V lost 0 bases and J lost 7, with 19 bases in between. This CDR3 has 17 residues. Germline V gene lookup returns CDR1 MGHRA and CDR2 YSYEKL.

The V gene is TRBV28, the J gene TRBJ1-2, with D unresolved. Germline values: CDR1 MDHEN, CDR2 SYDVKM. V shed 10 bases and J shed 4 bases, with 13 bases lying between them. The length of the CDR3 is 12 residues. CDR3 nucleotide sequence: TGTGCCACCAGACAAGACATCTATGGCTACACCTTC. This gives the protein CATRQDIYGYTF.

In DNA, the CDR3 is TGTGCCAGCAGTTACGGACCAGCGGGAGGCACAGATACGCAGTATTTT. This sequence encodes CASSYGPAGGTDTQYF. This rearrangement joins TRBV6-6 to TRBJ2-3; 8 nucleotides line up with TRBD2. The V gene end was trimmed by 2 bases and the J gene end by 1 base; junction bases not matched to a gene: 5. The CDR3 is made up of 16 amino acids. The germline V gene has CDR1 MNHNY and CDR2 SVGAGI (reference sequence).

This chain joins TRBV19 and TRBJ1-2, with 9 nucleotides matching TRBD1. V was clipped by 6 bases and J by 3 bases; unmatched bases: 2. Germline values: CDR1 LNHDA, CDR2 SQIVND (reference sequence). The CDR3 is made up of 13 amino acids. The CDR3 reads CASSGTGYYGYTF. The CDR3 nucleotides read TGTGCCAGTAGCGGGACAGGGTACTATGGCTACACCTTC.

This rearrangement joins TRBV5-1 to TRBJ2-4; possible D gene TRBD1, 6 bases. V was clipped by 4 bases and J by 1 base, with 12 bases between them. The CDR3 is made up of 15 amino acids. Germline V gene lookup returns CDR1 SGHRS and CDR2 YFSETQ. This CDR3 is CASSGTQGAKNIQYF. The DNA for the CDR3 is TGCGCCAGCAGCGGGACCCAGGGGGCCAAAAACATTCAGTACTTC.

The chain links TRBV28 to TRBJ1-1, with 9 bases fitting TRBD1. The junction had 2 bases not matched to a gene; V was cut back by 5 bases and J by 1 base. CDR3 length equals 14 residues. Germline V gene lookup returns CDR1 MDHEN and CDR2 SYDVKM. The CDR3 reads CASSEGQGNTEAFF. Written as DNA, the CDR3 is TGTGCCAGCAGTGAGGGACAGGGGAACACTGAAGCTTTCTTT.

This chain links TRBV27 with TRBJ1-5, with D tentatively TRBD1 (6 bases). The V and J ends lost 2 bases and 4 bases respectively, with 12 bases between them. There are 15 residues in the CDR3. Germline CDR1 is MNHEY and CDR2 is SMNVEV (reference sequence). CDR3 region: CASSLRGIGNQPQHF. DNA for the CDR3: TGTGCCAGCAGTTTAAGGGGGATAGGTAATCAGCCCCAGCATTTT.

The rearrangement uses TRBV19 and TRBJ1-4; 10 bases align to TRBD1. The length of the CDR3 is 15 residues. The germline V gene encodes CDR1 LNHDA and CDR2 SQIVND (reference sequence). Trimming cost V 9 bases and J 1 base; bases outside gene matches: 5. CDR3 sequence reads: CASRDRGQTNEKLFF. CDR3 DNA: TGTGCCAGCCGGGACAGGGGTCAAACTAATGAAAAACTGTTTTTT.

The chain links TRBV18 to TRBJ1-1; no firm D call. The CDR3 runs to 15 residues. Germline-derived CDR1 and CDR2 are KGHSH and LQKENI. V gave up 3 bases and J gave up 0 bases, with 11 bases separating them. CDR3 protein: CASSPGRNLNTEAFF. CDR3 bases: TGTGCCAGCTCACCGGGCCGAAATTTGAACACTGAAGCTTTCTTT.

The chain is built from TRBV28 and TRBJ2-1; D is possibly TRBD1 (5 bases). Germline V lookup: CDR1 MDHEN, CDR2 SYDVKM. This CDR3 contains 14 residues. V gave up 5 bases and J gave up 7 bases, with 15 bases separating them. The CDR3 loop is CASSQSIQGNEQFF. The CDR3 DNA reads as TGTGCCAGCAGTCAAAGCATTCAGGGTAATGAGCAGTTCTTC.

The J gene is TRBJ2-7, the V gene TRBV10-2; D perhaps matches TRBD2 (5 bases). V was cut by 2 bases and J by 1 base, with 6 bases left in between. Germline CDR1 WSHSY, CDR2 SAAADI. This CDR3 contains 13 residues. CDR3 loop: CASSEGGSYEQYF. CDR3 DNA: TGCGCCAGCAGTGAGGGAGGATCCTACGAGCAGTACTTC.

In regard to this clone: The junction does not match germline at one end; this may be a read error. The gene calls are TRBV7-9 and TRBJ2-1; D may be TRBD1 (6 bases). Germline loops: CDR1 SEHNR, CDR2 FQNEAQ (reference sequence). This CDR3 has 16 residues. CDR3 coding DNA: TGTTCCAGCAGCCCCAGGGGCCTGAGCTCCTACAATGAGCAGTTCTTC. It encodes CSSSPRGLSSYNEQFF.

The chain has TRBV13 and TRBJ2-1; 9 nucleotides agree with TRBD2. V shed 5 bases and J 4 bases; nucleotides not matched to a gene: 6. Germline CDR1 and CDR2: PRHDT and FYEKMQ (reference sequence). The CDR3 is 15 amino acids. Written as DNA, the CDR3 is TGTGCCAGCAGCCCAGGGACTAGCCTATACAATGAGCAGTTCTTC. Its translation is CASSPGTSLYNEQFF.

The CDR3, as DNA: TGTGCCAGCAGCTCCGGACAGCTAAATCAGCCCCAGCATTTT. Translating it yields CASSSGQLNQPQHF. The chain couples TRBV6-1 to TRBJ1-5, with a possible D match to TRBD1 (6 bases). The CDR3 totals 14 residues. Germline assignment: CDR1 MNHNS and CDR2 SASEGT. V lost 6 bases, J lost 4 bases, and 13 bases lay in between.

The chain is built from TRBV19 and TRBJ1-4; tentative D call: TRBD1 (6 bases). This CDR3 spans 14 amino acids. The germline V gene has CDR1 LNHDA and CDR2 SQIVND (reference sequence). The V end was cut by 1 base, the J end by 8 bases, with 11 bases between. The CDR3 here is CASSIAGEGEKLFF. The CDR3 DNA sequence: TGTGCCAGTAGTATAGCAGGGGAGGGCGAAAAACTGTTTTTT.

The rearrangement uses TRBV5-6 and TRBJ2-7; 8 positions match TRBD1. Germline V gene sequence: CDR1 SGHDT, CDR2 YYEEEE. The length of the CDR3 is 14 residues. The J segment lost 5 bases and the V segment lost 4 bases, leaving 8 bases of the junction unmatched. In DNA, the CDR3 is TGTGCCAGCAGCCAAGGACAGGGTGCTCACGAGCAGTACTTC. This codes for CASSQGQGAHEQYF.

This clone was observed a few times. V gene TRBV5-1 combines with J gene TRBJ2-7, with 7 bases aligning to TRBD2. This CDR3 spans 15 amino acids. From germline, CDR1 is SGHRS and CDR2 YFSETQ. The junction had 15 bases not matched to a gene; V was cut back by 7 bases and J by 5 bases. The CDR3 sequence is CASCLLPGGRDEQYF. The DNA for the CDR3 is TGCGCCAGCTGTTTACTACCGGGAGGAAGGGACGAGCAGTACTTC.

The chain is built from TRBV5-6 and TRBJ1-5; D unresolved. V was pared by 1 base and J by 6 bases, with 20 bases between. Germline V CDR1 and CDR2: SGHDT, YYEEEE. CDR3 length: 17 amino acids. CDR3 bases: TGTGCCAGCAGCTTGATGTCGGGAAATTGGGCAAGTCAGCCCCAGCATTTT. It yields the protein CASSLMSGNWASQPQHF.